The sequence of this T cell receptor (beta chain) was determined in a study of naive CD8 T cells in extremely preterm neonates. Study findings and constraints: Shared CDR3 nucleotide sequences: preterm roughly 2.6%, term 0.4% to 0.45%, children 0.025% to 0.035%, adults 0.0095% to 0.01%. Compared with older groups, preterm CDR3s were shorter, with fewer N additions and less trimming.

Preterm samples came from extremely preterm deliveries at roughly 22-28 weeks. Mothers with known HIV infection were excluded. Sorting kept Annexin V-negative CD3+CD8+CD45RA+CCR7+ naive T cells. Germline assignment: CDR1 SGHRS and CDR2 YFSETQ. The ends lost 0 bases at V and 5 bases at J; junction bases unmatched: 4. There are 14 residues in the CDR3. Only in-frame clones appear in the TCRdb table, and some are missing; sequencing was by immunoSEQ multiplex PCR. The repertoire holds tens of thousands of clones, with around 89% as singletons. Comments on this clone: Its antigen is not identified.

Specimen: naive CD8+ T cells from cord blood. V is TRBV5-1 and J is TRBJ2-7; 8 nucleotides agree with TRBD1. The TCR originated in a boy who was born preterm. The DNA for the CDR3 is TGCGCCAGCAGCTTGGGGACAGGGTGGAACGAGCAGTACTTC. Translation gives CASSLGTGWNEQYF. The full variable domain, completed using reference TRBV5-1 and TRBJ2-7, is KAGVTQTPRYLIKTRGQQVTLSCSPISGHRSVSWYQQTPGQGLQFLFEYFSETQRNKGNFPGRFSGRQFSNSRSEMNVSTLELGDSALYLCASSLGTGWNEQYFGPGTRLTVT.